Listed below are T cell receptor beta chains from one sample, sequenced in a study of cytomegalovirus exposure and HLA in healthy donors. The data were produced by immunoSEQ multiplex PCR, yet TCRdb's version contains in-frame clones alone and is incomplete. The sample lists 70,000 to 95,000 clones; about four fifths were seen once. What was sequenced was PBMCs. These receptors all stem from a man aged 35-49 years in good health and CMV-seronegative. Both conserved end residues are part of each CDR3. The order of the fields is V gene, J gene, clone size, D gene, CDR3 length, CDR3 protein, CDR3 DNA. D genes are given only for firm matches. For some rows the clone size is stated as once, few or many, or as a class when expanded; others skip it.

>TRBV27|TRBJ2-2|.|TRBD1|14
CASTWADRKGELFF
TGTGCCAGCACTTGGGCGGACAGGAAAGGGGAGCTGTTTTTT
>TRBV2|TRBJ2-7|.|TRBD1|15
CASSRQGGLSYEQYF
TGTGCCAGCAGTAGACAGGGGGGGTTATCCTACGAGCAGTACTTC
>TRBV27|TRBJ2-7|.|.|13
CASSSPVTYEQYF
TGTGCCAGCAGTTCCCCAGTCACCTACGAGCAGTACTTC
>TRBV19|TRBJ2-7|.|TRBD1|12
CASRGQGVGQYF
TGTGCCAGTAGGGGACAGGGTGTCGGGCAGTACTTC
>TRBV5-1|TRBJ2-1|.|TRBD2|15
CASIETSGSGNEQFF
TGCGCCAGCATCGAGACTAGCGGGAGTGGTAATGAGCAGTTCTTC
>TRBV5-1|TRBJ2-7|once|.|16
CASSLFNAGTFYEQYF
TGCGCCAGCAGCTTGTTCAACGCGGGAACCTTCTACGAGCAGTACTTC
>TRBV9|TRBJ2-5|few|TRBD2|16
CASSVDQAGNLETQYF
TGTGCCAGCAGCGTAGACCAAGCGGGAAATTTGGAGACCCAGTACTTC
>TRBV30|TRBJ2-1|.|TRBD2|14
CAWRGLAAYNEQFF
TGTGCCTGGAGAGGACTAGCGGCCTACAATGAGCAGTTCTTC
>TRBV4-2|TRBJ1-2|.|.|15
CASSQDNSRAWGYTF
TGTGCCAGCAGCCAAGATAATAGCAGGGCGTGGGGCTACACCTTC
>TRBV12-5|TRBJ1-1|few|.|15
CASGLVISGSTEAFF
TGTGCTAGTGGTTTGGTAATCTCGGGATCGACTGAAGCTTTCTTT
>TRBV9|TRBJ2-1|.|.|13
CASSVDIINEQFF
TGTGCCAGCAGCGTAGACATAATCAATGAGCAGTTCTTC
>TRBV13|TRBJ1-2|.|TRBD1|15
CATALGQGGHYGYTF
TGTGCCACCGCCCTCGGACAGGGGGGACACTATGGCTACACCTTC
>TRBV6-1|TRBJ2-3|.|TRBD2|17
CASSDFPPSGITDTQYF
TGTGCCAGCAGTGATTTCCCCCCTAGCGGCATCACAGATACGCAGTATTTT
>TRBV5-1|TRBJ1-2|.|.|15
CASSFGQRDTYGYTF
TGCGCCAGCAGCTTTGGACAACGAGATACCTATGGCTACACCTTC
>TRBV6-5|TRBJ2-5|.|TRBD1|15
CASSYSTGFQETQYF
TGTGCCAGCAGTTACTCGACAGGGTTCCAAGAGACCCAGTACTTC
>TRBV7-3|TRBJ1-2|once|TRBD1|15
CASRKTGLGTYGYTF
TGTGCCAGCAGGAAGACAGGGCTCGGGACCTATGGCTACACCTTC
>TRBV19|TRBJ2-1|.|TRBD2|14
CASTGGRFPREQFF
TGTGCCAGTACTGGCGGGAGGTTCCCTCGGGAGCAGTTCTTC
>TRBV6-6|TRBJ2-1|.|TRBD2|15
CASSRTSGSYNEQFF
TGTGCCAGCAGTCGGACTAGCGGGTCCTACAATGAGCAGTTCTTC
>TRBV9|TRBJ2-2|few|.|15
CASSVGTVATGELFF
TGTGCCAGCAGCGTAGGGACAGTTGCCACCGGGGAGCTGTTTTTT
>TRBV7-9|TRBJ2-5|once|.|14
CASSLKSRKETQYF
TGTGCCAGCAGCTTAAAAAGCCGAAAAGAGACCCAGTACTTC
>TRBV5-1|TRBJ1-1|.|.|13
CASSNQGNTEAFF
TGCGCCAGCAGTAACCAGGGGAACACTGAAGCTTTCTTT
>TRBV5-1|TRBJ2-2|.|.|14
CASREVGSTGELFF
TGCGCCAGCCGCGAGGTAGGGAGCACCGGGGAGCTGTTTTTT
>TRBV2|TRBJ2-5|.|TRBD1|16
CASSESRTGAFGAQYF
TGTGCCAGCAGTGAATCGAGGACAGGGGCTTTTGGTGCCCAGTACTTC
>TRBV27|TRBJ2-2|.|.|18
CASKNSRTMFANTGELFF
TGTGCCAGCAAGAATTCAAGGACTATGTTCGCGAACACCGGGGAGCTGTTTTTT
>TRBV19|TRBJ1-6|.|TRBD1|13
CATQGQAASTLHF
TGTGCCACCCAAGGACAGGCCGCGTCAACCCTCCACTTT
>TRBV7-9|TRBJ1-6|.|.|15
CASSVRMGGESPLHF
TGTGCCAGCAGCGTGCGGATGGGAGGGGAATCACCCCTCCACTTT
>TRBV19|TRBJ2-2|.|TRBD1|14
CATSGQGFTGELFF
TGTGCCACGTCGGGACAGGGGTTCACCGGGGAGCTGTTTTTT
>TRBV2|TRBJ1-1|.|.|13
CASSGGPGLEAFF
TGTGCCAGTAGTGGCGGTCCGGGACTTGAAGCTTTCTTT
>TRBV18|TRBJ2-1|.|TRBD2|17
CASSAPGLAGGSGEQFF
TGTGCCAGCTCAGCTCCGGGACTAGCGGGAGGGAGCGGTGAGCAGTTCTTC
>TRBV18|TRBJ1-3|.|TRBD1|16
CASSESGGAGGNTIYF
TGTGCCAGCTCAGAATCAGGGGGCGCAGGTGGAAACACCATATATTTT
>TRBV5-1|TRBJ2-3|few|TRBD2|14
CASSPLAGADTQYF
TGCGCCAGCAGCCCACTAGCGGGAGCAGATACGCAGTATTTT
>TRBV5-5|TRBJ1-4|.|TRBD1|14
CASSLGDRNEKLFF
TGTGCCAGCAGCTTGGGGGACAGAAATGAAAAACTGTTTTTT
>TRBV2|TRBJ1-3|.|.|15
CASSELGRSGNTIYF
TGTGCCAGCAGTGAATTAGGGAGATCCGGAAACACCATATATTTT
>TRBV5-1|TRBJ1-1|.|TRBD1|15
CASSGQGARDTEAFF
TGCGCCAGCAGCGGGCAGGGGGCCCGGGACACTGAAGCTTTCTTT
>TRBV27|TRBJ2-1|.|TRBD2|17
CASSSPGLAGVYNEQFF
TGTGCCAGCAGTTCCCCGGGACTAGCGGGGGTATACAATGAGCAGTTCTTC
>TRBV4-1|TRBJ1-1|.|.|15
CASSQEGGGNTEAFF
TGCGCCAGCAGCCAAGAAGGCGGAGGGAACACTGAAGCTTTCTTT
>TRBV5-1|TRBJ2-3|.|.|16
CASSLDYTGKADTQYF
TGCGCCAGCAGCTTGGATTATACAGGGAAGGCAGATACGCAGTATTTT
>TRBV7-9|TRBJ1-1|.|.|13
CASSLGVRTEAFF
TGTGCCAGCAGCCTCGGGGTTCGGACTGAAGCTTTCTTT
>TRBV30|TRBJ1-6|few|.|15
CAWSVPGLYNSPLHF
TGTGCCTGGAGTGTACCCGGACTCTATAATTCACCCCTCCACTTT
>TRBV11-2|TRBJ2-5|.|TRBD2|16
CASSLQGLAGQETQYF
TGTGCCAGCAGCTTACAGGGACTAGCGGGGCAAGAGACCCAGTACTTC
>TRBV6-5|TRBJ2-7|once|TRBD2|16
CASSYSRSGSSYEQYF
TGTGCCAGCAGTTACTCGCGGAGCGGGAGCTCCTACGAGCAGTACTTC
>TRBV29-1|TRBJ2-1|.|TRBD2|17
CSVDGTSGRTTYNEQFF
TGCAGCGTTGACGGAACTAGCGGGAGGACGACCTACAATGAGCAGTTCTTC
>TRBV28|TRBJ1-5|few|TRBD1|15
CASSAGQGITQPQHF
TGTGCCAGCAGTGCCGGACAGGGGATAACCCAGCCCCAGCATTTT
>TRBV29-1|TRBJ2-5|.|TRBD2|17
CSVEFRSSGRAVETQYF
TGCAGCGTTGAGTTTAGGTCTAGCGGGAGGGCCGTGGAGACCCAGTACTTC